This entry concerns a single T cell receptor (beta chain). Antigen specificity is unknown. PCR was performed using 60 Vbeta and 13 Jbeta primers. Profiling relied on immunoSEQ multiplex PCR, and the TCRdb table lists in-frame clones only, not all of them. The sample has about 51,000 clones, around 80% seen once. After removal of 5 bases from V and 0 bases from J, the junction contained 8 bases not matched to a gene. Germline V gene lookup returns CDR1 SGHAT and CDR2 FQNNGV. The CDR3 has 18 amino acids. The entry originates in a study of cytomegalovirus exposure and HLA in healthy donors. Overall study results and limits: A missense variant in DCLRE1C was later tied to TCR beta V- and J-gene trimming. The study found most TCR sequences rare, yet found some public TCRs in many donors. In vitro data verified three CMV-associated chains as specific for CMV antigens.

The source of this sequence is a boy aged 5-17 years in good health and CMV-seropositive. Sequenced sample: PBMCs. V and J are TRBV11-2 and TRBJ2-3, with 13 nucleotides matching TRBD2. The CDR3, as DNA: TGTGCCAGCAGCACCCAGGGACTAGCGGGACCTAGCACAGATACGCAGTATTTT. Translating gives CASSTQGLAGPSTDTQYF.